The 18 T cell receptor beta chains presented below share a single source sample, sequenced in a study of identical twins. TCRdb used MiXCR to reprocess the 5' RACE reads, holding one entry per CDR3 protein. The sample consists of about 220,000 distinct CDR3 sequences, approximately 8% of them appearing once. The sample was also linked to a second study, of yellow fever vaccine responses in identical twins.

Sequenced input: CD8+ T cells sorted from blood. These receptors came from a woman aged 18 to 35 in good health.

The table lists this clonotype with a few counts. The rearrangement joins TRBV7-6 to TRBJ2-7; D may be TRBD1 (5 bases). Germline CDR1 and CDR2: SGHVS and FNYEAQ. Deletions cut 5 bases from V and 4 bases from J, with 12 bases between. This CDR3 comprises 13 residues. CDR3 in amino acids: CASSLGVKYEQYV. DNA for the CDR3: TGTGCCAGCAGCCTAGGGGTAAAATACGAGCAGTACGTC.

This clonotype was detected only a few times. This rearrangement joins TRBV20-1 to TRBJ2-3, with 10 bases fitting TRBD1. V shed 4 bases, J shed 0 bases, and the junction held 4 bases outside the gene matches. The germline gives CDR1 DFQATT, CDR2 SNEGSKA (reference sequence). This CDR3 is 15 amino acids long. Here the CDR3 DNA reads TGCAGTGCTAAGACAGGGGGCTGGAGCACAGATACGCAGTATTTT. As protein: CSAKTGGWSTDTQYF.

This clonotype has a handful of counts. The rearrangement uses TRBV29-1 and TRBJ2-7; possible D gene TRBD1, 6 bases. This CDR3 comprises 13 residues. Germline V gives CDR1 SQVTM, CDR2 ANQGSEA. Trimming cost V 6 bases and J 3 bases, with 15 bases left between them. The CDR3 loop reads CSVHGGRGYEQYF. CDR3 sequence (DNA): TGCAGCGTCCATGGGGGCCGGGGCTACGAGCAGTACTTC.

This clonotype was seen only a few times. The rearrangement links TRBV3-1 to TRBJ2-1; TRBD2 aligns across 7 bases. Per germline, CDR1 LGHDT and CDR2 YNNKEL (reference sequence). The CDR3 totals 16 residues. V gave up 0 bases and J gave up 8 bases; unmatched junction bases: 10. The CDR3 coding sequence is TGTGCCAGCAGCCAAGAATTTGGGGGTGCGGGGGATGAGCAGTTCTTC. This encodes CASSQEFGGAGDEQFF.

This chain links TRBV20-1 with TRBJ2-1, with no clear D. This CDR3 spans 14 amino acids. Trimming took off 3 bases at V and 6 bases at J, with 15 bases between the two ends. Germline V gene data show CDR1 as DFQATT and CDR2 as SNEGSKA (reference sequence). The CDR3 nucleotides are TGCAGTGCTAGGTGGCTAGATAGGGCCAATGAGCAGTTCTTC. Its protein product is CSARWLDRANEQFF.

This clonotype was detected ten times or more. The rearrangement joins TRBV5-5 to TRBJ2-5, with D perhaps TRBD1 (6 bases). With 0 bases removed from V and 2 bases from J, the gap between germline ends came to 8 bases. The CDR3 is 14 amino acids. CDR1 is SGHKS, CDR2 YYEKEE, per germline (reference sequence). DNA for the CDR3: TGTGCCAGCAGCTTGGTGGGGGCGCAAGAGACCCAGTACTTC. Amino acid sequence: CASSLVGAQETQYF.

This rearrangement joins TRBV20-1 to TRBJ2-7; 9 nucleotides match TRBD1. V lost 3 bases to trimming and J lost 5 bases; unmatched junction nucleotides: 5. The CDR3 totals 13 residues. The germline V gene encodes CDR1 DFQATT and CDR2 SNEGSKA (reference sequence). The CDR3 sequence is CSASGTGIHEQYF. The CDR3 DNA follows: TGCAGTGCTAGTGGGACAGGGATCCACGAGCAGTACTTC.

This clonotype was counted ten times or more. The V gene is TRBV7-9, the J gene TRBJ2-7; the D is unclear. Trimming cost V 3 bases and J 5 bases, with 8 bases left between them. The germline V gene has CDR1 SEHNR and CDR2 FQNEAQ (reference sequence). CDR3 length equals 12 residues. The CDR3 protein is CASSFSLDEQYF. The CDR3 DNA reads TGTGCCAGCAGCTTCAGTTTAGACGAGCAGTACTTC.

V usage is TRBV20-1 and J usage is TRBJ2-1; 7 bases line up with TRBD2. This CDR3 contains 13 residues. The germline V gene encodes CDR1 DFQATT and CDR2 SNEGSKA (reference sequence). V dropped 0 bases and J dropped 9; count of bases not matched to a gene: 5. The CDR3 spells CSARDSRGFEQFF. The CDR3 DNA follows: TGCAGTGCTAGAGACTCGCGGGGGTTTGAGCAGTTCTTC.

V gene TRBV7-9 combines with J gene TRBJ2-1; 8 nucleotides match TRBD1. The CDR3 is made up of 14 amino acids. CDR1 is SEHNR and CDR2 is FQNEAQ in the germline V gene (reference sequence). Losses at the gene ends were 4 bases for V and 10 bases for J; bases not matched to a gene: 9. This chain's CDR3 is CASSSGQVPGEQFF. The DNA for the CDR3 is TGTGCCAGCAGCTCGGGACAGGTACCTGGGGAGCAGTTCTTC.

Ten or more counts support this clonotype. This CDR3 is CSVERTGGYGELFF. Written as DNA, the CDR3 is TGCAGCGTTGAGAGGACAGGAGGGTACGGGGAGCTGTTTTTT. The chain links TRBV29-1 to TRBJ2-2; weak D call: TRBD1 (7 bases). Germline assignment: CDR1 SQVTM and CDR2 ANQGSEA. The CDR3 spans 14 residues. Trimming pared 3 bases from V and 7 bases from J, leaving 15 bases between.

Concerning this clonotype itself: A much larger clone sits a single nucleotide away, making a read error possible. The genes are TRBV4-1 and TRBJ2-3; a weak D match, TRBD2 (6 bases). Germline V gene lookup returns CDR1 MGHRA and CDR2 YSYEKL. The CDR3 contains 15 residues. The CDR3 protein is CPSSQEGAGRDTQYF. In DNA form, the CDR3 reads TGCCCCAGCAGCCAAGAAGGGGCGGGAAGGGATACGCAGTATTTT.

The rearrangement uses TRBV4-1 and TRBJ2-1; D is unresolved. The CDR3 totals 13 residues. Per germline, CDR1 MGHRA and CDR2 YSYEKL. Trimming took 3 bases from V and 5 from J, leaving 8 bases between them. CDR3 sequence (DNA): TGCGCCAGCAGCCATGGATTAAACAATGAGCAGTTCTTC. Its translation: CASSHGLNNEQFF.

This clonotype was detected ten times or more. The genes are TRBV4-2 and TRBJ2-5; TRBD2 matches 11 bases. The CDR3 sequence is 13 residues long. CDR1 is LGHNA and CDR2 is YNFKEQ in the germline V gene. The V segment lost 6 bases and the J segment 5 bases; nucleotides outside the gene matches: 2. The CDR3 spells CASRTSGGETQYF. CDR3 nucleotide sequence: TGTGCCAGCAGAACTAGCGGGGGTGAGACCCAGTACTTC.

This clonotype was found many times. This chain links TRBV5-1 with TRBJ2-2, with 9 bases identical to TRBD2. The CDR3 runs to 14 residues. Losses at the gene ends were 6 bases for V and 4 bases for J; bases not matched to a gene: 4. The V gene's germline CDR1 is SGHRS and CDR2 YFSETQ. The CDR3 here is CASTLAGPTGELFF. In nucleotides, the CDR3 is TGCGCCAGCACCCTAGCGGGGCCCACCGGGGAGCTGTTTTTT.

This clonotype was detected a few times. V and J are TRBV24-1 and TRBJ2-7; 9 bases line up with TRBD1. Germline V gene data show CDR1 as KGHDR and CDR2 as SFDVKD. The CDR3 has 13 amino acids. Trimming cost V 7 bases and J 6 bases; bases outside gene matches: 6. CDR3 DNA: TGTGCCACCAGCCGGACAGGGGCGGTCGAGCAGTACTTC. Amino acid sequence: CATSRTGAVEQYF.

V is TRBV7-9 and J is TRBJ1-6; no reliable D call. This CDR3 has 14 residues. Between the trimmed V and J ends, which lost 7 bases and 8 bases, there was a span of 15 bases. From germline, CDR1 is SEHNR and CDR2 FQNEAQ (reference sequence). CDR3 in amino acids: CASTSGGSDSPLHF. CDR3 sequence (DNA): TGTGCCAGCACCAGCGGAGGGAGTGATTCACCCCTCCACTTT.

The chain combines TRBV24-1 with TRBJ2-1; D is unresolved. Trimming left V 2 bases short and J 4 bases short, with 2 bases between. Germline assignment: CDR1 KGHDR and CDR2 SFDVKD. The CDR3 totals 12 residues. The CDR3 region is CATSDYYNEQFF. The CDR3 DNA reads TGTGCCACCAGTGATTATTACAATGAGCAGTTCTTC.